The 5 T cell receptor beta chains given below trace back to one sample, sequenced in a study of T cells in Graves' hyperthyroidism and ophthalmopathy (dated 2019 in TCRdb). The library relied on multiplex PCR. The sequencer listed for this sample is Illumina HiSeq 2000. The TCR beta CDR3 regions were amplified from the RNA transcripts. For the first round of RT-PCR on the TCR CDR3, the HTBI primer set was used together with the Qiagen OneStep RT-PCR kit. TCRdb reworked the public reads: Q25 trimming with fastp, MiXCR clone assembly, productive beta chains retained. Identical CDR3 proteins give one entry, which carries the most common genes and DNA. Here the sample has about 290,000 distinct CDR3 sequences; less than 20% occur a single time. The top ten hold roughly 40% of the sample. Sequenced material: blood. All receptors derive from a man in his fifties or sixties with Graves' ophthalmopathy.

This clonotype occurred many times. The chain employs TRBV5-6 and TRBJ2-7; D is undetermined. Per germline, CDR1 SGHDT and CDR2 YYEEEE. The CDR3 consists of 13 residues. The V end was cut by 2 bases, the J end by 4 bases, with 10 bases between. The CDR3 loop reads CASSLVQEYEQYF. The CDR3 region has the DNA TGTGCCAGCAGCTTAGTGCAGGAGTACGAGCAGTACTTC.

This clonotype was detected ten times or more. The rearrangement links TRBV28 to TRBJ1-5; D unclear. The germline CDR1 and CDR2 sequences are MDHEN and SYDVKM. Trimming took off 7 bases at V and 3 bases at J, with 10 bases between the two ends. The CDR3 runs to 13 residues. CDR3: CASTGRINQPQHF. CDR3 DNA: TGTGCCAGCACGGGGAGGATCAATCAGCCCCAGCATTTT.

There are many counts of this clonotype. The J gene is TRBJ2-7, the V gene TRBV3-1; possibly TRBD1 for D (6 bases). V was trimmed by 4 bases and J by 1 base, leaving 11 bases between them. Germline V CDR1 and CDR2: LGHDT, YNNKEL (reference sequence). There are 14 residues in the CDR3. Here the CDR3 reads CASSLQGPSYEQYF. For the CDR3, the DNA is TGTGCCAGCAGCCTCCAGGGGCCATCCTACGAGCAGTACTTC.

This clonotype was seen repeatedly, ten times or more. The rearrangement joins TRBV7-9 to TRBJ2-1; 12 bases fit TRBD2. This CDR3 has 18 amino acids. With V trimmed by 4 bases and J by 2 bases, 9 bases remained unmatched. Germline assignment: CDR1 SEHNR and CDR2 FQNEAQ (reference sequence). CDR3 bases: TGTGCCAGCAGCTCCAGACTAGCGGGAGATTTCCCCTACAATGAGCAGTTCTTC. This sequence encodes CASSSRLAGDFPYNEQFF.

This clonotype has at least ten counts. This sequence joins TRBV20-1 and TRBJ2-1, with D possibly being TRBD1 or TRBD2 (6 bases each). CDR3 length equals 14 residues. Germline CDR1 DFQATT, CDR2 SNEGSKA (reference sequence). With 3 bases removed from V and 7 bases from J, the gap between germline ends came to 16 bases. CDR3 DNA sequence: TGCAGTGCTAGTCCTGTCGGGGGCTGGAATGAGCAGTTCTTC. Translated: CSASPVGGWNEQFF.